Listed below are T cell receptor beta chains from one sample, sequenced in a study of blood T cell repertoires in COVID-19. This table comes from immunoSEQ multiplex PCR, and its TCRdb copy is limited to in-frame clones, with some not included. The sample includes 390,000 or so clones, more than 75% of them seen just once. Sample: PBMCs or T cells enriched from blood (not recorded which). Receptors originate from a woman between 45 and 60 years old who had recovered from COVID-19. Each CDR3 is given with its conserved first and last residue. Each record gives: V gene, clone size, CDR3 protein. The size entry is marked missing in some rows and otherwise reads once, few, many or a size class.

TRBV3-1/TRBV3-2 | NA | CASSQGGEVGTQYF
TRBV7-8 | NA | CASSLLGTGPYEQYF
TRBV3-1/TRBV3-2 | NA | CASSQNRQGAYGYTF
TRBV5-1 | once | CASSLDLAGGPYEQYF
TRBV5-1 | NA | CASSPAPSSGLSSYEQYF
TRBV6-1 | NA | CASSEQLTAEQYF
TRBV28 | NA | CASSFDRVAKNIQYF
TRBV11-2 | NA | CASGTGSETQYF
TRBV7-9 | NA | CASSSYRGPQHF
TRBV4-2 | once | CASSPAFVRDGNQPQHF
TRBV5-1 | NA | CASSFGGTGSYEQYF
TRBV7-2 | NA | CASSPDIYSNQPQHF
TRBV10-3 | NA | CAISEGGTVGQPQHF
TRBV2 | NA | CASSLQGSSYEQYF
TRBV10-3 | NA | CAISEDRGYGYTF
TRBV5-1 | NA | CASTPWGQGDTEAFF
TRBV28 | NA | CASRTSGANVLTF
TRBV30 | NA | CAWGQGVYTGELFF
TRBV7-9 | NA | CASSQDATGRNSPLHF
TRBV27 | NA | CASSLAGNEQFF
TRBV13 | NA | CASREFGGISYEQYF
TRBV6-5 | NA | CASSYGSLRSFEAFF
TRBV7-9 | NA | CASSLSQANYGYTF
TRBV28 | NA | CASSFGGNQPQHF
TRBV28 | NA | CATKFIGGLYYGYTF
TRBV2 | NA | CASSDGRDYGYTF
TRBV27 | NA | CASQRERGVNYEQYF
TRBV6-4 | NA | CASSDNPPAPYSIGNTIYF
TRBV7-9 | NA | CASSSERGGLNEQFF
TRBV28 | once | CASSLWEDRGNYGYTF
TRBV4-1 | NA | CASSQDPSGRSNEQFF
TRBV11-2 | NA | CASSLGAPSSYNSPLHF
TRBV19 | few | CASSIGQGLYSNQPQHF
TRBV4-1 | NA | CASSQDTSGGGRVSEQFF
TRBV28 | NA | CASSLRLIANTGELFF
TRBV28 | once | CASSSPTGGSGQPQHF
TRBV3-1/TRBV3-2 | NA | CASSQDGGRETQYF
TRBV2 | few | CASSNPGQSNEKLFF
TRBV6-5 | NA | CASTMWVGTASGYTF
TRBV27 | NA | CASSLGGDTGELFF
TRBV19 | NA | CASSIDPVGQGGDEAFF
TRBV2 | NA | CASSRESVRYNSPLHF
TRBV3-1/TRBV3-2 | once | CASSQGPGGPRKAFF
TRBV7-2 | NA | CASSFATVSGNTIYF
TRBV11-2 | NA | CASSLGTRTDTQYF
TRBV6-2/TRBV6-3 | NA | CASSAAGNSYEQYF
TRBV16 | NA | CASTRTGVYDTEAFF
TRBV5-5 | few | CASLGTGYIKTNEKLFF
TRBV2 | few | CASSRTNYNSPLHF